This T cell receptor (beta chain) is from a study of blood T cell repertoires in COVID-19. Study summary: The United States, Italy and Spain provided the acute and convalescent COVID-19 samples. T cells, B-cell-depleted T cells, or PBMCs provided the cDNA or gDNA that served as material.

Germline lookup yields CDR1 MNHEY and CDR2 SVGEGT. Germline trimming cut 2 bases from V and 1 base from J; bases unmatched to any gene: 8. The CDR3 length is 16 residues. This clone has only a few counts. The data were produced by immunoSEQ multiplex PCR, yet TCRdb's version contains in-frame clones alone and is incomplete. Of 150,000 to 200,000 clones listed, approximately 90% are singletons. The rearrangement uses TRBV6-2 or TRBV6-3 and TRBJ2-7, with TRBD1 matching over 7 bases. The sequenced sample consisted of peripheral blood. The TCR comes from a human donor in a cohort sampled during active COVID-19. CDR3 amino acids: CASSYPPGQRSYEQYF. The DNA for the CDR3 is TGTGCCAGCAGTTACCCTCCGGGACAGAGGTCCTACGAGCAGTACTTC.